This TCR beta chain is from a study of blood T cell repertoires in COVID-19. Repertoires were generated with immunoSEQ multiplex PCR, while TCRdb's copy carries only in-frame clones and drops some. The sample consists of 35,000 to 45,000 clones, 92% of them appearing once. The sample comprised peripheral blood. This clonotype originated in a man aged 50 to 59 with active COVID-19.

For the CDR3, the DNA is TGCGCCAGCACCCTAGAACAGGGGGCGAGTGAGCAGTTCTTC. Its translation: CASTLEQGASEQFF. V usage is TRBV5-1 and J usage is TRBJ2-1; TRBD1 agrees at 9 bases. The junction had 10 bases not matched to a gene; V was cut back by 6 bases and J by 9 bases. This CDR3 has 14 amino acids. Germline V CDR1 and CDR2: SGHRS, YFSETQ.